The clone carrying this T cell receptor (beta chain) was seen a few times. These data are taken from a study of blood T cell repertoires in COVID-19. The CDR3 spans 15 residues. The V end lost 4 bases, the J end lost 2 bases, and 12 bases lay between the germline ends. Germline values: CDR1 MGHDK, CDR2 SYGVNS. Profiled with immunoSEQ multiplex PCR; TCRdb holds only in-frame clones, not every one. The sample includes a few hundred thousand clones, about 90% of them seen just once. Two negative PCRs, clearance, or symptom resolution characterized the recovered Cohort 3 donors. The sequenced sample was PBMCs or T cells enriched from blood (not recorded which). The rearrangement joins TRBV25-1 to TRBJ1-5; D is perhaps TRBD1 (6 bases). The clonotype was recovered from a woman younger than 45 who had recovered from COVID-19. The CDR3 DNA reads TGTGCCAGCAGTGGCCGGGGGGGCGGCAATCAGCCCCAGCATTTT. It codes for CASSGRGGGNQPQHF.